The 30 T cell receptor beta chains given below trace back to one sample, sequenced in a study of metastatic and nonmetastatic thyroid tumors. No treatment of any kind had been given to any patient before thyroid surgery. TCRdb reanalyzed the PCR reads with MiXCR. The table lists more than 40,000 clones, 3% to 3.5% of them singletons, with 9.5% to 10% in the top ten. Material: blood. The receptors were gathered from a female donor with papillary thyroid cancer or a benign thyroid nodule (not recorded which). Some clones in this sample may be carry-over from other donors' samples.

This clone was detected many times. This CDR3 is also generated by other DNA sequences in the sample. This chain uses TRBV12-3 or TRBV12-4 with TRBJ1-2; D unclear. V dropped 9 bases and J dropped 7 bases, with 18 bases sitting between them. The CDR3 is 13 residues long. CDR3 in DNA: TGTGCCAGTAATCCCGACACCCGAGGTGGCTACACCTTC. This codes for CASNPDTRGGYTF.

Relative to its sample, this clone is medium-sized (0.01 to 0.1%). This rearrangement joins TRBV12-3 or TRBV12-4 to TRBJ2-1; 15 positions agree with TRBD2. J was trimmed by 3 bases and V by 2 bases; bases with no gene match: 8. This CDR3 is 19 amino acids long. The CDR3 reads CASSLTGLAGGPLYNEQFF. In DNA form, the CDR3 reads TGTGCCAGCAGTTTAACCGGACTAGCGGGAGGGCCCCTCTACAATGAGCAGTTCTTC.

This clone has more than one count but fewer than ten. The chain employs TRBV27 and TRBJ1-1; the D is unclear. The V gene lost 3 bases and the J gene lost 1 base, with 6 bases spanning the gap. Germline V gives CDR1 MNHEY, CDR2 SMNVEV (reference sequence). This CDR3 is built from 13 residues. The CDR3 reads CASSLSRNTEAFF. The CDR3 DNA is TGTGCCAGCAGTTTGTCAAGGAACACTGAAGCTTTCTTT.

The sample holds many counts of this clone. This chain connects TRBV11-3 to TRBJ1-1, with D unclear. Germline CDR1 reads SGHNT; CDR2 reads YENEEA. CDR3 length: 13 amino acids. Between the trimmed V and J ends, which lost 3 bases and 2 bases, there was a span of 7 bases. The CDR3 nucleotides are TGTGCCAGCAGCTTTGACTCAAACACTGAAGCTTTCTTT. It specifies CASSFDSNTEAFF.

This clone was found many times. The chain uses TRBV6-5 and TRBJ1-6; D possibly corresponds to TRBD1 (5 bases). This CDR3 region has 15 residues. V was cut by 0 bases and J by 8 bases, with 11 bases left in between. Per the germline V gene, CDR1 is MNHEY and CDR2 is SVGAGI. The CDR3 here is CASSYSGGGHSPLHF. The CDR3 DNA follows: TGTGCCAGCAGTTACTCGGGTGGGGGTCATTCACCCCTCCACTTT.

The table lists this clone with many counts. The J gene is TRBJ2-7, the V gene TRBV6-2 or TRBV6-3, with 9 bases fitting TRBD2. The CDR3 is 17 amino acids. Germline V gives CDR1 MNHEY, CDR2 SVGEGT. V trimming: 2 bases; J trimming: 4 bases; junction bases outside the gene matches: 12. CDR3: CASSYGEREAYFYEQYF. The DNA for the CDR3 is TGTGCCAGCAGTTACGGGGAGCGGGAGGCCTACTTTTACGAGCAGTACTTC.

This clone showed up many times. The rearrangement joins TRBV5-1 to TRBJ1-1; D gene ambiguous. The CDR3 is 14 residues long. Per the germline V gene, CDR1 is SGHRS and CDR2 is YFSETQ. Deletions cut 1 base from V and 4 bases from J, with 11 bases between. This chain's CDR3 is CASSLTGGGTEAFF. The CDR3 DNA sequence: TGCGCCAGCAGCTTGACCGGCGGCGGCACTGAAGCTTTCTTT.

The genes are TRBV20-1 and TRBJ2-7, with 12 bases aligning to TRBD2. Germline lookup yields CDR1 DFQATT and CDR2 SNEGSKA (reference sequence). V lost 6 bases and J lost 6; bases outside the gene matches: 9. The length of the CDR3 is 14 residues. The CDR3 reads CSAGQTSGSFEQYF. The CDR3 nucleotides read TGCAGTGCGGGACAGACTAGCGGGAGCTTCGAGCAGTACTTC.

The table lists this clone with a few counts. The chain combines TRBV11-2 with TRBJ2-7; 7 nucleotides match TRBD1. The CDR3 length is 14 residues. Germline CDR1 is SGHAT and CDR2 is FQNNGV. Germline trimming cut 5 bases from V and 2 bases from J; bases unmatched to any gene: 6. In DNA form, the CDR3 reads TGTGCCAGCAGCCCCCGGGACAGACCCTACGAGCAGTACTTC. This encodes CASSPRDRPYEQYF.

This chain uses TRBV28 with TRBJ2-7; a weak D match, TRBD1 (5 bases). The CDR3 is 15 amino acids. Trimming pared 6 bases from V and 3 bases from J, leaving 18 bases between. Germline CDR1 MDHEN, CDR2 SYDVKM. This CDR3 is CASSPLQAPLYEQYF. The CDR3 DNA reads TGTGCCAGCAGCCCACTACAGGCCCCTCTCTACGAGCAGTACTTC.

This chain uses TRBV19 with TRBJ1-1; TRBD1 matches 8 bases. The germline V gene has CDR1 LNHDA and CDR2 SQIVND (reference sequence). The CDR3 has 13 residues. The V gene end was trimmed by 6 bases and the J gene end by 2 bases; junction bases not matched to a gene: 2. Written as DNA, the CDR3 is TGTGCCAGTAGGGGACAGGTCAACACTGAAGCTTTCTTT. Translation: CASRGQVNTEAFF.

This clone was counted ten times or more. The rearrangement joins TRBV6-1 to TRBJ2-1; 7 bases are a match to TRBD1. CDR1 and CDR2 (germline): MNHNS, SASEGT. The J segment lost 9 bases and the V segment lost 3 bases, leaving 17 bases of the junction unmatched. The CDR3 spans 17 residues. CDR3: CASSDRPHSQGSTEQFF. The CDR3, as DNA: TGTGCCAGCAGTGACCGACCGCACTCACAGGGGAGCACTGAGCAGTTCTTC.

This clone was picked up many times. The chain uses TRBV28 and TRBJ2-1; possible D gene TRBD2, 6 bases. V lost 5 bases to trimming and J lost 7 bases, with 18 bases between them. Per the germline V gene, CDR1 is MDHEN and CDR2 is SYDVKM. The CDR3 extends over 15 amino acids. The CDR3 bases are TGTGCCAGCAGTAATTTAAAGGGGACTGTAAATGAGCAGTTCTTC. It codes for CASSNLKGTVNEQFF.

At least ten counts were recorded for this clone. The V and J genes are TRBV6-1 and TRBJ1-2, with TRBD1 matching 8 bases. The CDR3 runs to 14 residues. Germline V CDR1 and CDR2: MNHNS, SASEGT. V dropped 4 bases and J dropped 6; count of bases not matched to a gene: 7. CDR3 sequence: CASSGQGRRDGYTF. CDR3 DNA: TGTGCCAGCAGTGGACAGGGGAGGCGGGATGGCTACACCTTC.

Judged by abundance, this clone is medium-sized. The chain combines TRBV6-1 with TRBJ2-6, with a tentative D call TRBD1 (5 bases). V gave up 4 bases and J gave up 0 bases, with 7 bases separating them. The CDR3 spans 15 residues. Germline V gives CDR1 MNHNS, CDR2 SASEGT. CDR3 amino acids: CASSGQGSGANVLTF. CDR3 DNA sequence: TGTGCCAGCAGTGGCCAGGGCTCTGGGGCCAACGTCCTGACTTTC.

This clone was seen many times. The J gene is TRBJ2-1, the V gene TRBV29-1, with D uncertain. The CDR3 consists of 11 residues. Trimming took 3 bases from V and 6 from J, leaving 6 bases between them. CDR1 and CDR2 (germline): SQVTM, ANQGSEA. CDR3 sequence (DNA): TGCAGCGTTGAGGAATTCAATGAGCAGTTCTTC. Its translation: CSVEEFNEQFF.

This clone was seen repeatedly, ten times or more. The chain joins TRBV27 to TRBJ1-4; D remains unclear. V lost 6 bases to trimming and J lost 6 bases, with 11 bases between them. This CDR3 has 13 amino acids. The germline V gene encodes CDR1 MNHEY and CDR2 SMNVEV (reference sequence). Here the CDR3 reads CASRYGLDEKLFF. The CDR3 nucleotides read TGTGCCAGCAGATACGGACTGGATGAAAAACTGTTTTTT.

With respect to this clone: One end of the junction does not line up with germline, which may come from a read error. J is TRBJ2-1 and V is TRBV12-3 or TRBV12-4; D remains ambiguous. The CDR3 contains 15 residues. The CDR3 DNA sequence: TGTGCCAGCAGCTTAGTTGGTTCCGGGTACAATGAGCAGTTCTTC. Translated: CASSLVGSGYNEQFF.

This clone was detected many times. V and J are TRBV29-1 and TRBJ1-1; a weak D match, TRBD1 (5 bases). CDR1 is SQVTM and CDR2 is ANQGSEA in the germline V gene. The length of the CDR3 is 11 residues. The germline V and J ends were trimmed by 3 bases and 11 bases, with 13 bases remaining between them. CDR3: CSVDSEGRAFF. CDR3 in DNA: TGCAGCGTTGACTCCGAGGGACGGGCTTTCTTT.

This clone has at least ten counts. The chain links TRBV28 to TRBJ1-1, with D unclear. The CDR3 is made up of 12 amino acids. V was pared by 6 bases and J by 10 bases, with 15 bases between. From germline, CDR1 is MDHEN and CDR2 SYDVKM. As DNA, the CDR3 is TGTGCCAGCAGCTCCCTGGCGCATCTAGCTTTCTTT. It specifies CASSSLAHLAFF.

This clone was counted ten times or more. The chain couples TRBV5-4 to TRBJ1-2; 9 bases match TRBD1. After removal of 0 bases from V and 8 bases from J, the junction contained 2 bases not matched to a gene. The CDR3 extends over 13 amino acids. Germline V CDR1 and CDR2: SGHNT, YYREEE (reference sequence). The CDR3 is CASSLGQGEGYTF. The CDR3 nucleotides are TGTGCCAGCAGCTTGGGACAGGGGGAGGGCTACACCTTC.

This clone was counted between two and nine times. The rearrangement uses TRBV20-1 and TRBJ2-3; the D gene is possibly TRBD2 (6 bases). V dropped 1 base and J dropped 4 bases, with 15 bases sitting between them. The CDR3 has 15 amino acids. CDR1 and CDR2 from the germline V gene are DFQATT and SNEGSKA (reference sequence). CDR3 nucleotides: TGCAGTGCTAGAGTACCGACGGGAGACCCAGATACGCAGTATTTT. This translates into CSARVPTGDPDTQYF.

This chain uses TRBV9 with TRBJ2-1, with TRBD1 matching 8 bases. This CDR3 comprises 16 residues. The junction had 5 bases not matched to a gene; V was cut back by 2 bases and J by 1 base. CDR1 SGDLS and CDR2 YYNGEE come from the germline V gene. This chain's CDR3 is CASSVARGQSYNEQFF. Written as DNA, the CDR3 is TGTGCCAGCAGCGTCGCCAGGGGGCAATCCTACAATGAGCAGTTCTTC.

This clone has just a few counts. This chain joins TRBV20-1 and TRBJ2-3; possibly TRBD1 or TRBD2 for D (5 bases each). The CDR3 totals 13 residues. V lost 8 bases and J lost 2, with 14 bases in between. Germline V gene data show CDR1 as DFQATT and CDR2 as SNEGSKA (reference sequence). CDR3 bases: TGCAGTCTAGCCAGGGTCGACACAGATACGCAGTATTTT. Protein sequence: CSLARVDTDTQYF.

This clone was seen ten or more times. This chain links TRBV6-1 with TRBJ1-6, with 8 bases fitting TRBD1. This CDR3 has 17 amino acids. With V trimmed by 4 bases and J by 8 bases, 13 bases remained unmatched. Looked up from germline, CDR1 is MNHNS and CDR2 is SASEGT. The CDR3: CASSARQGTIPHSPLHF. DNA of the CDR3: TGTGCCAGCAGTGCCCGACAGGGGACAATCCCCCATTCACCCCTCCACTTT.

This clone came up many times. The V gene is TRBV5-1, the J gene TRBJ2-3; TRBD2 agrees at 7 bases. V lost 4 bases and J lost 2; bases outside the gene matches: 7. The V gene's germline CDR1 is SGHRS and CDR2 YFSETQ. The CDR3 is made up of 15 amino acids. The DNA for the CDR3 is TGCGCCAGCAGCGGGGAGGGCAGGGTCACAGATACGCAGTATTTT. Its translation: CASSGEGRVTDTQYF.

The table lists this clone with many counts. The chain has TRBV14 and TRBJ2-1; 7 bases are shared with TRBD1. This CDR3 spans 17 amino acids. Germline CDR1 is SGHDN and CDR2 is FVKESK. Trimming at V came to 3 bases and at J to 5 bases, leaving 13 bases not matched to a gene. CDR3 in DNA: TGTGCCAGCAGCCAGCACCGCCAGGGGACAGCTAACAATGAGCAGTTCTTC. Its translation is CASSQHRQGTANNEQFF. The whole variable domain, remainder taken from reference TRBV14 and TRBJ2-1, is EAGVTQFPSHSVIEKGQTVTLRCDPISGHDNLYWYRRVMGKEIKFLLHFVKESKQDESGMPNNRFLAERTGGTYSTLKVQPAELEDSGVYFCASSQHRQGTANNEQFFGPGTRLTVL.

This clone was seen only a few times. DNA for the CDR3: TGCAGCGTGGCCGGGACCTTTGATGAGCAGTTCTTC. Translation gives CSVAGTFDEQFF. V gene TRBV29-1 combines with J gene TRBJ2-1; the D call may be TRBD1 or TRBD2 (5 bases each). With 6 bases removed from V and 8 bases from J, the gap between germline ends came to 14 bases. Germline CDR1 SQVTM, CDR2 ANQGSEA. The CDR3 runs to 12 residues.

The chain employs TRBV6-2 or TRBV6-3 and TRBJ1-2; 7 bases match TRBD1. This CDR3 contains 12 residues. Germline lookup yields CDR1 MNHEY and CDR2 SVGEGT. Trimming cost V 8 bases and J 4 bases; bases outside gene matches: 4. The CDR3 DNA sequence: TGTGCCAGCGGGCAGGGGGTCTATGGCTACACCTTC. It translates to CASGQGVYGYTF.

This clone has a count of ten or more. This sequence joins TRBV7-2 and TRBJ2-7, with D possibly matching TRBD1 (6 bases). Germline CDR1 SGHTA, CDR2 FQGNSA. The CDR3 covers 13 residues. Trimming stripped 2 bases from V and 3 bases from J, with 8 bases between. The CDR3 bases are TGTGCCAGCAGCTTATTAGGGGGCTACGAGCAGTACTTC. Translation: CASSLLGGYEQYF.